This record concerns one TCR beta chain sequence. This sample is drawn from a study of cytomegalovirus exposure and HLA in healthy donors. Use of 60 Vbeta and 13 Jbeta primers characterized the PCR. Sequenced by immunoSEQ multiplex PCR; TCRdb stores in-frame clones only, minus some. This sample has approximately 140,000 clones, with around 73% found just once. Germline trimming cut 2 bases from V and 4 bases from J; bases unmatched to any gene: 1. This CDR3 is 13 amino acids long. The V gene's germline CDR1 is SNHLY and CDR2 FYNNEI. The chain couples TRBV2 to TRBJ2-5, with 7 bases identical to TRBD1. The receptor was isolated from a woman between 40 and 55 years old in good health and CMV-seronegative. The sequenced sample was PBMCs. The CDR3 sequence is CASSEHRGETQYF. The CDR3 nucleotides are TGTGCCAGCAGTGAACACAGGGGAGAGACCCAGTACTTC.